This T cell receptor beta chain came from a study of vaccination and CD4 T cells after COVID-19. Sequencing of DNA taken from cultured CD4+ T cells relied on the Oncomine TCR Beta short-read assay. Using its own MiXCR run on the PCR reads, TCRdb lists one record per CDR3 protein. Among some 9,000 distinct CDR3 sequences listed, 73% were seen once. As concerns this clonotype: What it binds is not known.

The CDR3 has 16 amino acids. The trim removed 7 bases at V and 5 bases at J, leaving 10 bases unmatched. In germline, CDR1 is LNHDA, CDR2 SQIVND (reference sequence). Noted treatment: 10-day PBMC culture with coronavirus spike peptide pools or control peptides (ViraFEST assay). The chain recombines TRBV19 with TRBJ1-5; 11 positions match TRBD1. Sequenced material: CD4+ T cells from blood, cultured in vitro. The sequence came from a human donor who had recovered from COVID-19. CDR3 nucleotide sequence: TGTGCCAGTACCCCAGTCGGGACAGGGGGGGATCAGCCCCAGCATTTT. Amino acids: CASTPVGTGGDQPQHF.